This T cell receptor beta chain derives from a study of T cells in Graves' hyperthyroidism and ophthalmopathy. RNA transcripts provided the source from which TCR beta CDR3 regions were amplified. An initial round of RT-PCR targeting the TCR CDR3 relied on the HTBI primer set. TCRdb called the multiplex PCR reads again in MiXCR, with one record for every CDR3 protein. The table lists some 560,000 distinct CDR3 sequences, around 15% of them singletons. V lost 6 bases, J lost 6 bases, and 3 bases stayed unmatched. CDR1 and CDR2 from the germline V gene are MNHEY and SMNVEV (reference sequence). This CDR3 region has 12 residues. It was uncontrolled infection, other autoimmune disease, pregnancy or lactation that excluded patients.

The receptor's source is a woman in her 40s with Graves' hyperthyroidism. The V and J genes are TRBV27 and TRBJ2-5; 8 positions agree with TRBD2. Sequenced material: blood. DNA for the CDR3: TGTGCCAGCAGGGGACTAGATAAGACCCAGTACTTC. It specifies CASRGLDKTQYF.